This T cell receptor beta chain is drawn from a study of T cell responses to AZD1222 COVID-19 vaccine. General study points: Baseline seropositivity occurred in only six or seven AZD1222 recipients. Nearly half of spike-specific TCRs reportedly target unmutated variant regions.

Assay used: immunoSEQ multiplex PCR; TCRdb lists only in-frame clones, some missing. The profile shows more than 80,000 clones, around 85% of them singletons. Second doses were pooled across both intervals (about 4 or about 12 weeks). V was shortened by 5 bases and J by 5 bases, with 18 bases between the two germline ends. Per the germline V gene, CDR1 is LNHDA and CDR2 is SQIVND (reference sequence). This CDR3 has 16 amino acids. As regards this clone: The antigen is undetermined.

This rearrangement joins TRBV19 to TRBJ2-2; D perhaps matches TRBD2 (5 bases). The sample was peripheral blood, taken 28 days after the second AZD1222 dose. The TCR comes from an adult who received the AZD1222 COVID-19 vaccine. The CDR3 nucleotides read TGTGCCAGTAGTTCAATGGCGCGGGTAAGGACCGGGGAGCTGTTTTTT. Its translation: CASSSMARVRTGELFF.